This entry lists 3 T cell receptor beta chains sequenced from one sample in a study of blood T cell repertoires in COVID-19. Only in-frame clones appear in the TCRdb table, and some are missing; sequencing was by immunoSEQ multiplex PCR. The top ten hold less than 20% of the sample, which has roughly 190,000 clones, around 82% seen once. Input material: PBMCs or T cells enriched from blood (not recorded which). The receptors originated from a woman in her fifties or sixties with acute COVID-19.

The chain recombines TRBV4-1 with TRBJ2-1; TRBD2 matches 10 bases. The germline V gene encodes CDR1 MGHRA and CDR2 YSYEKL. With 6 bases clipped from V and 2 bases from J, the junction kept 10 bases outside the gene matches. The CDR3 has 17 amino acids. CDR3 in DNA: TGCGCCAGCAGACCGGGACTAGCGAGCGACACCTACAATGAGCAGTTCTTC. It yields the protein CASRPGLASDTYNEQFF.

This clone has just a few counts. The chain employs TRBV4-1 and TRBJ2-3; TRBD2 matches at 11 bases. Germline CDR1 MGHRA, CDR2 YSYEKL. The CDR3 is made up of 17 amino acids. V shed 5 bases and J 0 bases; nucleotides not matched to a gene: 7. The CDR3: CASSSGLAGRSTDTQYF. In DNA form, the CDR3 reads TGCGCCAGCAGCTCCGGACTAGCGGGTCGTAGCACAGATACGCAGTATTTT.

This chain links TRBV7-2 with TRBJ2-3; 7 bases align to TRBD2. The CDR3 runs 14 residues. V shed 6 bases and J 0 bases; nucleotides not matched to a gene: 3. Germline lookup yields CDR1 SGHTA and CDR2 FQGNSA. The CDR3 coding sequence is TGTGCCAGCAGGCTAGCGGCGAGCACAGATACGCAGTATTTT. Translated, it gives CASRLAASTDTQYF. Full variable domain (outside the CDR3, taken from reference TRBV7-2 and TRBJ2-3): GAGVSQSPSNKVTEKGKDVELRCDPISGHTALYWYRQSLGQGLEFLIYFQGNSAPDKSGLPSDRFSAERTGGSVSTLTIQRTQQEDSAVYLCASRLAASTDTQYFGPGTRLTVL.